The present TCR beta chain was sequenced within a study of T cells in localized non-small cell lung cancer. Findings of the study overall: When the top 100 tumor clones were examined, a median about 60 of them also appeared in the adjacent lung, which was paired and uninvolved. One tumor region alone was sequenced, and heterogeneity therefore remains possible. Among blood samples, higher T cell density accompanied longer overall survival.

V lost 0 bases and J lost 6, with 9 bases in between. The CDR3 extends over 13 amino acids. Germline V gene lookup returns CDR1 LNHNV and CDR2 YYDKDF (reference sequence). Assay used: immunoSEQ multiplex PCR; TCRdb lists only in-frame clones, some missing. The sample gives about 48,000 clones, 60% to 80% of which show up once; about a sixth is in the top ten. Points on this clone: Its antigen is undetermined.

The TCR originated in a man aged 35-69 years with stage I squamous cell lung carcinoma. The sample consisted of peripheral blood, taken before any cancer treatment. The V gene is TRBV15, the J gene TRBJ2-7; D remains unclear. The CDR3 coding sequence is TGTGCCACCAGCAGAGATCGAGCTACCGAGCAGTACTTC. This codes for CATSRDRATEQYF. Drawing the rest from reference TRBV15 and TRBJ2-7, the complete variable domain is DAMVIQNPRYQVTQFGKPVTLSCSQTLNHNVMYWYQQKSSQAPKLLFHYYDKDFNNEADTPDNFQSRRPNTSFCFLDIRSPGLGDTAMYLCATSRDRATEQYFGPGTRLTVT.